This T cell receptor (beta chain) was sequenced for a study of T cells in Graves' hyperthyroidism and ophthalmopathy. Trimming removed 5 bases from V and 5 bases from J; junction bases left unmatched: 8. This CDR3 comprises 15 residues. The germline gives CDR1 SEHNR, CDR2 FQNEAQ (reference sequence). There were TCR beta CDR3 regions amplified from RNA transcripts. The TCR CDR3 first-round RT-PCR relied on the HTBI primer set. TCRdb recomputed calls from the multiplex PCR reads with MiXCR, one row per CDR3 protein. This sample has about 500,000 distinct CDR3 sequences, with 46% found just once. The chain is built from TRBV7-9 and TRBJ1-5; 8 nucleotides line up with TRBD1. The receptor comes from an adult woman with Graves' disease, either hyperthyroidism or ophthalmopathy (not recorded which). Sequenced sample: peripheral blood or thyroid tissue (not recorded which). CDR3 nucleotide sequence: TGTGCCAGCAGCCCCGACAGGGGCGCCCATCAGCCCCAGCATTTT. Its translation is CASSPDRGAHQPQHF.